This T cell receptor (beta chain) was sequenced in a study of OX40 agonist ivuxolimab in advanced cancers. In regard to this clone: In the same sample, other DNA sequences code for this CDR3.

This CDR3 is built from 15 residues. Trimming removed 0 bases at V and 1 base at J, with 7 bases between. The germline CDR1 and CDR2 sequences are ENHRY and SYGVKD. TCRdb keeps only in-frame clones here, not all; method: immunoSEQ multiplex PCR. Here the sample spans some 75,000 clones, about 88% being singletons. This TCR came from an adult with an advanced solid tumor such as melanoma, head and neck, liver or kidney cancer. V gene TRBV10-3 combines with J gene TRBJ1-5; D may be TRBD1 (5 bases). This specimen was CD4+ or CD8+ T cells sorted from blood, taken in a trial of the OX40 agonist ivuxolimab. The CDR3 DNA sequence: TGTGCCATCAGTGAGTCCGGGGACAGCAATCAGCCCCAGCATTTT. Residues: CAISESGDSNQPQHF.